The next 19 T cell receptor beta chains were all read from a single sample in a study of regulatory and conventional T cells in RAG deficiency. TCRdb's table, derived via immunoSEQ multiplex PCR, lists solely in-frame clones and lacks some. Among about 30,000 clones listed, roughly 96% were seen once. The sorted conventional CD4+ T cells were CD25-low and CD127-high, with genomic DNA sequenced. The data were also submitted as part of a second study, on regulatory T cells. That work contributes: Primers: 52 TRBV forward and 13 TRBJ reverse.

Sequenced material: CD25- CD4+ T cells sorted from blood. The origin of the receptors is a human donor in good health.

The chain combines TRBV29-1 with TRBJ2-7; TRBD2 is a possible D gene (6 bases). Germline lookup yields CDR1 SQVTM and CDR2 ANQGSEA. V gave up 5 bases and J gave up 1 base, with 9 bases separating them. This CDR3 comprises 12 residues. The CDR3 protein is CSVRGSSYEQYF. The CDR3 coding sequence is TGCAGCGTTCGGGGGTCGTCCTACGAGCAGTACTTC.

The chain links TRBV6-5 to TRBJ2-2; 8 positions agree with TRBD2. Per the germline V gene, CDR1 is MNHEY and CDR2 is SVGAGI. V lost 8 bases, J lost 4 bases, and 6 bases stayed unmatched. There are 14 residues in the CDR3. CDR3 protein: CASGTSGATGELFF. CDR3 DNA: TGTGCCAGCGGGACTAGTGGGGCCACCGGGGAGCTGTTTTTT.

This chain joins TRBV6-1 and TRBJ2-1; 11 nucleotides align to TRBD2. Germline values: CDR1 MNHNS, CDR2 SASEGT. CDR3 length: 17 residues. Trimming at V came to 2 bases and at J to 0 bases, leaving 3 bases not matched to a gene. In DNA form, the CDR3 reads TGTGCCAGCAGTGAATACGGACTAGCGGGCTCCTACAATGAGCAGTTCTTC. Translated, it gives CASSEYGLAGSYNEQFF.

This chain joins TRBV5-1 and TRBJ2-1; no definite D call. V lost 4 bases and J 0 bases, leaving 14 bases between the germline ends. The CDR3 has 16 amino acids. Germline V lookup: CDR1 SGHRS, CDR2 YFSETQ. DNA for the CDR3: TGCGCCAGCAGCCTTGGCCTTTGGAGCTCCTACAATGAGCAGTTCTTC. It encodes CASSLGLWSSYNEQFF.

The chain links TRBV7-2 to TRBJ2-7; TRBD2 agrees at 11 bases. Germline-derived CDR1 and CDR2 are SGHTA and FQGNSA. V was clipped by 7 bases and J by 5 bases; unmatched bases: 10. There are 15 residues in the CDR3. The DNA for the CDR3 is TGTGCCAGCACCTTTCCACTAGCGGGAGTAAACGAGCAGTACTTC. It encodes CASTFPLAGVNEQYF.

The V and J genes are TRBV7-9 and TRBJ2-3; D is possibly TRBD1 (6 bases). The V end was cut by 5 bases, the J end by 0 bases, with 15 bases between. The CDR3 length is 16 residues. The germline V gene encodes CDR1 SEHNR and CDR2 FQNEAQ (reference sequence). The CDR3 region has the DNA TGTGCCAGCAGCACAACGGACAGAGCGAGCACAGATACGCAGTATTTT. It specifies CASSTTDRASTDTQYF.

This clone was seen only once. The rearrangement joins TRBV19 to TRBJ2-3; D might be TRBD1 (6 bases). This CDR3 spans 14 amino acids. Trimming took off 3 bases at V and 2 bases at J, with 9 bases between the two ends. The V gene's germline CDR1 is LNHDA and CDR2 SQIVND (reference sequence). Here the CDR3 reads CASSIQGSTDTQYF. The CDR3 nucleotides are TGTGCCAGTAGTATTCAGGGGTCCACAGATACGCAGTATTTT.

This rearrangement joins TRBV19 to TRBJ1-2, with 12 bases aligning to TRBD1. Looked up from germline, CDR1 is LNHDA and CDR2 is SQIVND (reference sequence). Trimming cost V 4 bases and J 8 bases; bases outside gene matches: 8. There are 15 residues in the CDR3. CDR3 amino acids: CASSRGTGGDAGYTF. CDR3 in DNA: TGTGCCAGTAGTAGAGGGACAGGGGGCGACGCCGGCTACACCTTC.

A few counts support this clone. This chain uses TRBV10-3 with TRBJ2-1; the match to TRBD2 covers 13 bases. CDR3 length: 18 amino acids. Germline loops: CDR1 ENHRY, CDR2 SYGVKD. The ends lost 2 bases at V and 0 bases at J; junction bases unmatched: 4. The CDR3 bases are TGTGCCATCAGTGAGGGGACTAGCGGGAAAAGCTCCTACAATGAGCAGTTCTTC. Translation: CAISEGTSGKSSYNEQFF.

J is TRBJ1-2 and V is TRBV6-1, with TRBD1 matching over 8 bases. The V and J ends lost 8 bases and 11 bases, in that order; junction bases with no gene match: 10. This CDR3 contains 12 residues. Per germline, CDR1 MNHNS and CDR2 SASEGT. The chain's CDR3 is CASQGQDGSYTF. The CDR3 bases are TGTGCCAGCCAGGGACAGGACGGTAGTTACACCTTC.

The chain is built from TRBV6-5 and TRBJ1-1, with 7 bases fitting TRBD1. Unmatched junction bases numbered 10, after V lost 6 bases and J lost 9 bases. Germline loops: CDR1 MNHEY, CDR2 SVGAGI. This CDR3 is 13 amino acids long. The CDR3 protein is CASRAPGQLKAFF. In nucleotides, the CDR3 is TGTGCCAGCAGAGCGCCGGGACAGCTAAAAGCTTTCTTT.

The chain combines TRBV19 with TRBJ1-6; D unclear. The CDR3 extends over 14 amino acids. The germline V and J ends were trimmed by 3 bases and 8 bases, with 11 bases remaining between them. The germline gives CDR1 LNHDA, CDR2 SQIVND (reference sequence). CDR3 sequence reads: CASSMVQPDSPLHF. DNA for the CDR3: TGTGCCAGTAGTATGGTTCAACCGGATTCACCCCTCCACTTT.

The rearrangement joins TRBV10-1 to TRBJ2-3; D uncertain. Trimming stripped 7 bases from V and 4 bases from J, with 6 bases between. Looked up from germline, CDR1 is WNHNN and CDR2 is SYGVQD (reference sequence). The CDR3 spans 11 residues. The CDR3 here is CASKLADTQYF. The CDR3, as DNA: TGCGCCAGCAAACTGGCAGATACGCAGTATTTT.

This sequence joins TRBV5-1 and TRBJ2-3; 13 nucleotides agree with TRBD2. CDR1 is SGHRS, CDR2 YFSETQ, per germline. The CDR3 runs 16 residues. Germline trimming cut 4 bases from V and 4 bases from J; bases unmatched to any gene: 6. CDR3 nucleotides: TGCGCCAGCAGCCCCCAGGGACTAGCGGGGCCAGATACGCAGTATTTT. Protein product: CASSPQGLAGPDTQYF.

The CDR3 DNA reads as TGTGCCAGCAGTTCAACGGTCTCCTACGAGCAGTACTTC. Protein product: CASSSTVSYEQYF. The chain carries TRBV6-5 and TRBJ2-7; D call uncertain. CDR1 and CDR2 (germline): MNHEY, SVGAGI. Trimming removed 4 bases at V and 0 bases at J, with 7 bases between. The CDR3 sequence is 13 residues long.

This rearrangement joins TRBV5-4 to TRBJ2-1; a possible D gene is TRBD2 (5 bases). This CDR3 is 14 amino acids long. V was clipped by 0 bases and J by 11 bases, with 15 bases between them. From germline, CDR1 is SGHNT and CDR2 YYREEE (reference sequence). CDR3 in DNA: TGTGCCAGCAGCTTGGTGGGTAGCGAGATAAAGCAGTTCTTC. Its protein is CASSLVGSEIKQFF.

The CDR3 protein is CARRGINPYGYTF. In DNA, the CDR3 is TGTGCCCGGCGGGGAATTAATCCCTATGGCTACACCTTC. The chain has TRBV30 and TRBJ1-2; D call uncertain. The germline V and J ends were trimmed by 8 bases and 4 bases, with 17 bases remaining between them. The germline V gene has CDR1 GTSNPN and CDR2 SVGIG (reference sequence). CDR3 length: 13 residues.

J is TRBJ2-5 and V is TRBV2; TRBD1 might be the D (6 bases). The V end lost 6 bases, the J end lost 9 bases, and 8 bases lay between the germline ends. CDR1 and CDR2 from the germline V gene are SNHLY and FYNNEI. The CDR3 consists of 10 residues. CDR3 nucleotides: TGTGCCAGCAGCGAGGGGGCCCAGTACTTC. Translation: CASSEGAQYF.

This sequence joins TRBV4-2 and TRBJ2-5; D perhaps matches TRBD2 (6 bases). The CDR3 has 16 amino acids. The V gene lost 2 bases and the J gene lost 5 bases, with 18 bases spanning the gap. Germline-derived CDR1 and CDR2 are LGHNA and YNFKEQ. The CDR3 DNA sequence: TGTGCCAGCAGCCAACACGGGGGTATCGCCTTCGAGACCCAGTACTTC. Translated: CASSQHGGIAFETQYF.